The rows below give T cell receptor beta chains drawn from one sample of a study of T cells in Graves' hyperthyroidism and ophthalmopathy. TCRdb redid the calling of the multiplex PCR reads with MiXCR, one entry per CDR3 protein. The table shows about 400,000 distinct CDR3 sequences, with about 15% occurring only once. Sequenced: blood. These receptor sequences come from a woman in her 30s with Graves' hyperthyroidism. Both conserved end residues are part of each CDR3. Each record gives: clone size, CDR3 length, V gene, J gene, D gene, CDR3 protein, CDR3 DNA. The D gene is left open where the match is weak. A row's size may be missing; if present it is once, few, many or a size class.

size: few; length: 18; V: TRBV11-2; J: TRBJ2-2; D: TRBD2; CDR3: CASSVTGTSGRNTGELFF; DNA: TGTGCCAGCAGCGTAACCGGGACTAGCGGGAGGAACACCGGGGAGCTGTTTTTT
size: few; length: 16; V: TRBV5-6; J: TRBJ1-5; D: TRBD1; CDR3: CASSQLGQGTYQPQHF; DNA: TGTGCCAGCAGCCAACTAGGACAGGGAACCTATCAGCCCCAGCATTTT
size: many; length: 15; V: TRBV7-9; J: TRBJ2-2; D: .; CDR3: CASSSGPANTGELFF; DNA: TGTGCCAGCAGCTCCGGACCCGCGAACACCGGGGAGCTGTTTTTT
size: many; length: 15; V: TRBV28; J: TRBJ2-3; D: .; CDR3: CASTSPSSGTDTQYF; DNA: TGTGCCAGCACCTCCCCGTCTAGCGGCACAGATACGCAGTATTTT
size: few; length: 17; V: TRBV7-8; J: TRBJ2-2; D: TRBD1; CDR3: CASSLFDRVPPTGELFF; DNA: TGTGCCAGCAGCTTATTTGACAGGGTCCCTCCGACCGGGGAGCTGTTTTTT
size: many; length: 14; V: TRBV7-9; J: TRBJ2-7; D: TRBD2; CDR3: CASSLQAGPYEQYF; DNA: TGTGCCAGCAGCTTACAAGCGGGACCTTACGAGCAGTACTTC
size: many; length: 14; V: TRBV12-3/TRBV12-4; J: TRBJ1-1; D: .; CDR3: CASSLKSANTEAFF; DNA: TGTGCCAGCAGTTTAAAATCCGCGAACACTGAAGCTTTCTTT
size: .; length: 14; V: TRBV19; J: TRBJ2-7; D: .; CDR3: CASRGRDHRYEQYF; DNA: TGTGCCAGTAGGGGCCGGGATCATCGCTACGAGCAGTACTTC
size: .; length: 14; V: TRBV28; J: TRBJ1-5; D: .; CDR3: CASSSTFSNQPQHF; DNA: TGTGCCAGCAGTTCAACGTTCAGCAATCAGCCCCAGCATTTT
size: many; length: 17; V: TRBV11-3; J: TRBJ2-5; D: .; CDR3: CASSLAPIVTGRETQYF; DNA: TGTGCCAGCAGCTTAGCCCCGATCGTTACAGGGCGTGAGACCCAGTACTTC
size: many; length: 12; V: TRBV20-1; J: TRBJ2-5; D: .; CDR3: CSASQGRETQYF; DNA: TGCAGTGCATCTCAGGGGCGGGAGACCCAGTACTTC
size: few; length: 16; V: TRBV19; J: TRBJ2-1; D: .; CDR3: CASSNAGLAGLNEQFF; DNA: TGTGCCAGTAGTAACGCTGGTCTAGCAGGGTTGAATGAGCAGTTCTTC
size: many; length: 16; V: TRBV27; J: TRBJ2-2; D: .; CDR3: CASSLSRLARTGELFF; DNA: TGTGCCAGCAGTTTATCTCGGCTAGCCCGCACCGGGGAGCTGTTTTTT
size: many; length: 15; V: TRBV28; J: TRBJ1-1; D: .; CDR3: CASSSLQGGGTEAFF; DNA: TGTGCCAGCAGTTCCCTACAGGGAGGAGGGACTGAAGCTTTCTTT
size: many; length: 13; V: TRBV20-1; J: TRBJ2-7; D: .; CDR3: CSARATGSNEQYF; DNA: TGCAGTGCTAGGGCGACGGGGAGCAACGAGCAGTACTTC
size: many; length: 14; V: TRBV28; J: TRBJ2-7; D: .; CDR3: CASSFSTGGYEQYF; DNA: TGTGCCAGCAGTTTCTCCACGGGCGGCTACGAGCAGTACTTC
size: few; length: 15; V: TRBV5-1; J: TRBJ2-1; D: .; CDR3: CASGGGTSSYNEQFF; DNA: TGCGCCAGTGGAGGTGGGACAAGCTCCTACAATGAGCAGTTCTTC
size: many; length: 14; V: TRBV5-1; J: TRBJ2-7; D: .; CDR3: CASSFLGNSYEQYF; DNA: TGCGCCAGCAGCTTTTTGGGGAACTCCTACGAGCAGTACTTC
size: many; length: 14; V: TRBV30; J: TRBJ1-1; D: TRBD1; CDR3: CAWNLDRVSNEAFF; DNA: TGTGCCTGGAACCTAGACAGGGTTTCCAATGAAGCTTTCTTT
size: many; length: 14; V: TRBV27; J: TRBJ1-2; D: TRBD1; CDR3: CASRQGARNYGYTF; DNA: TGTGCCAGCCGACAGGGGGCGCGGAACTATGGCTACACCTTC
size: .; length: 14; V: TRBV20-1; J: TRBJ2-5; D: .; CDR3: CSAGGGVFQETQYF; DNA: TGCAGTGCTGGGGGTGGGGTATTCCAAGAGACCCAGTACTTC
size: .; length: 14; V: TRBV6-1; J: TRBJ2-2; D: .; CDR3: CASRITYNTGELFF; DNA: TGTGCCAGCAGAATCACATACAACACCGGGGAGCTGTTTTTT
size: many; length: 16; V: TRBV28; J: TRBJ2-1; D: .; CDR3: CASSPPLAAIYNEQFF; DNA: TGTGCCAGCAGTCCCCCATTAGCGGCAATTTACAATGAGCAGTTCTTC
size: .; length: 15; V: TRBV25-1; J: TRBJ2-7; D: .; CDR3: CASSEWAAGRYEQYF; DNA: TGTGCCAGCAGTGAATGGGCTGCAGGGAGGTACGAGCAGTACTTC
size: .; length: 15; V: TRBV20-1; J: TRBJ2-7; D: .; CDR3: CSALGGASNSYEQYF; DNA: TGCAGTGCTTTAGGCGGAGCGTCCAACTCCTACGAGCAGTACTTC
size: many; length: 15; V: TRBV28; J: TRBJ2-5; D: TRBD2; CDR3: CASSTSGTSGKPRYF; DNA: TGTGCCAGCAGTACCTCCGGGACTAGCGGAAAACCGAGGTACTTC
size: many; length: 16; V: TRBV7-8; J: TRBJ2-2; D: .; CDR3: CASRKEGATTHGELFF; DNA: TGTGCCAGCAGGAAGGAAGGGGCAACGACGCACGGGGAGCTGTTTTTT
size: many; length: 15; V: TRBV20-1; J: TRBJ2-3; D: TRBD1; CDR3: CSARDSKGAKDTQYF; DNA: TGCAGTGCTAGAGATTCAAAGGGGGCGAAAGATACGCAGTATTTT
size: many; length: 15; V: TRBV3-1; J: TRBJ2-1; D: TRBD1; CDR3: CASSRGQGAYNEQFF; DNA: TGTGCCAGCAGCCGGGGACAGGGGGCTTACAATGAGCAGTTCTTC
size: few; length: 14; V: TRBV18; J: TRBJ1-4; D: .; CDR3: CASSPGTVNEKLFF; DNA: TGTGCCAGCTCGCCCGGGACGGTTAATGAAAAACTGTTTTTT
size: few; length: 14; V: TRBV3-1; J: TRBJ1-6; D: TRBD1; CDR3: CASSQQGDNSPLHF; DNA: TGTGCCAGCAGCCAACAGGGGGATAATTCACCCCTCCACTTT
size: .; length: 13; V: TRBV6-1; J: TRBJ1-5; D: .; CDR3: CASTEGAYQPQHF; DNA: TGTGCCAGCACCGAGGGTGCCTATCAGCCCCAGCATTTT
size: .; length: 13; V: TRBV11-3; J: TRBJ1-1; D: .; CDR3: CASSEAPNTEAFF; DNA: TGTGCCAGCAGTGAAGCCCCGAACACTGAAGCTTTCTTT
size: .; length: 17; V: TRBV28; J: TRBJ2-2; D: .; CDR3: CASIFLGRLVNTGELFF; DNA: TGTGCCAGCATCTTTTTGGGGAGACTAGTGAACACCGGGGAGCTGTTTTTT
size: .; length: 15; V: TRBV11-2; J: TRBJ1-1; D: .; CDR3: CASSFGWGVRTEAFF; DNA: TGTGCCAGCAGCTTCGGATGGGGGGTTAGAACTGAAGCTTTCTTT
size: few; length: 15; V: TRBV11-1; J: TRBJ2-3; D: .; CDR3: CASSLAFPSTDTQYF; DNA: TGTGCCAGCAGCTTAGCCTTCCCCAGCACAGATACGCAGTATTTT
size: many; length: 13; V: TRBV6-1; J: TRBJ2-7; D: TRBD1; CDR3: CASERQGVYEQYF; DNA: TGTGCCAGCGAAAGACAGGGGGTCTACGAGCAGTACTTC
size: few; length: 15; V: TRBV11-2; J: TRBJ1-6; D: .; CDR3: CASSLTHRGDLDLHF; DNA: TGTGCCAGCAGCTTAACGCACCGAGGCGATTTGGACCTCCACTTT
size: .; length: 11; V: TRBV11-2; J: TRBJ2-2; D: .; CDR3: CASQTGGELFF; DNA: TGTGCGAGCCAAACGGGCGGGGAGCTGTTTTTT
size: many; length: 15; V: TRBV20-1; J: TRBJ2-2; D: .; CDR3: CSAGLGLSDTGELFF; DNA: TGCAGTGCCGGATTGGGGCTGAGCGACACCGGGGAGCTGTTTTTT
size: .; length: 13; V: TRBV6-1; J: TRBJ2-1; D: .; CDR3: CASSAGFVGEQFF; DNA: TGTGCCAGCAGTGCTGGCTTCGTGGGTGAGCAGTTCTTC
size: many; length: 16; V: TRBV18; J: TRBJ2-3; D: TRBD1; CDR3: CASSPPGQELTDTQYF; DNA: TGTGCCAGCTCACCACCGGGACAGGAACTCACAGATACGCAGTATTTT
size: many; length: 15; V: TRBV28; J: TRBJ2-1; D: .; CDR3: CASSLGIYSPNEQFF; DNA: TGTGCCAGCAGTTTAGGGATTTACTCCCCGAATGAGCAGTTCTTC
size: many; length: 16; V: TRBV6-1; J: TRBJ2-1; D: TRBD2; CDR3: CASRLVSGSSYNEQFF; DNA: TGTGCCAGCAGACTCGTTAGCGGGAGCTCCTACAATGAGCAGTTCTTC
size: many; length: 15; V: TRBV11-2; J: TRBJ2-3; D: .; CDR3: CASSLHRGRADTQYF; DNA: TGTGCCAGCAGCTTACATAGGGGGAGGGCAGATACGCAGTATTTT
size: many; length: 13; V: TRBV10-3; J: TRBJ2-5; D: .; CDR3: CAISESAGETQYF; DNA: TGTGCCATCAGTGAGTCCGCGGGCGAGACCCAGTACTTC
size: few; length: 16; V: TRBV3-1; J: TRBJ1-6; D: .; CDR3: CASSPRGGSYNSPLHF; DNA: TGTGCCAGCAGCCCCCGGGGGGGCTCCTATAATTCACCCCTCCACTTT
size: .; length: 15; V: TRBV15; J: TRBJ2-7; D: TRBD2; CDR3: CAASRGGLEAYEQYF; DNA: TGTGCCGCCAGCAGAGGGGGACTAGAAGCCTACGAGCAGTACTTC
size: .; length: 13; V: TRBV19; J: TRBJ2-7; D: .; CDR3: CASRISSSGEQYF; DNA: TGTGCCAGTAGGATTAGCTCATCGGGCGAGCAGTACTTC
size: few; length: 13; V: TRBV6-1; J: TRBJ1-5; D: .; CDR3: CASSRGGSQPQHF; DNA: TGTGCCAGCAGCCGTGGGGGGAGTCAGCCCCAGCATTTT
size: few; length: 13; V: TRBV7-9; J: TRBJ2-2; D: .; CDR3: CASSPGHTGELFF; DNA: TGTGCCAGCAGCCCCGGGCACACCGGGGAGCTGTTTTTT
size: many; length: 12; V: TRBV5-1; J: TRBJ1-2; D: .; CDR3: CASSLQNYGYTF; DNA: TGCGCCAGCAGCTTACAAAACTATGGCTACACCTTC
size: few; length: 16; V: TRBV3-1; J: TRBJ2-2; D: .; CDR3: CASSQRRTQNTGELFF; DNA: TGTGCCAGCAGCCAACGGCGGACCCAGAACACCGGGGAGCTGTTTTTT